These 9 T cell receptor beta chains share one sample of origin, sequenced in a study of PD-L1 blockade in urothelial cancer. Assay used: immunoSEQ multiplex PCR; TCRdb lists only in-frame clones, some missing. The sample lists more than 70,000 clones, less than 90% occurring once. The sequences come from PBMCs, collected around atezolizumab (anti-PD-L1) treatment. Every receptor here comes from a man in his fifties or sixties with urothelial cancer.

This clone was recorded once. V is TRBV7-9 and J is TRBJ2-1, with 7 bases aligning to TRBD2. Germline CDR1 reads SEHNR; CDR2 reads FQNEAQ (reference sequence). V gave up 5 bases and J gave up 4 bases; unmatched junction bases: 5. This CDR3 has 14 residues. The CDR3 DNA reads TGTGCCAGCAGCCAGGACGGGGGGTACAATGAGCAGTTCTTC. This encodes CASSQDGGYNEQFF.

The V call is TRBV7-9, the J call TRBJ2-2; no reliable D call. The V end was cut by 3 bases, the J end by 7 bases, with 21 bases between. There are 17 residues in the CDR3. CDR1 and CDR2 (germline): SEHNR, FQNEAQ (reference sequence). CDR3 DNA sequence: TGTGCCAGCAGCTTGGCCCTAGGAATTAATCGTCACGGGGAGCTGTTTTTT. This translates into CASSLALGINRHGELFF. The complete variable domain, with remaining parts taken from reference TRBV7-9 and TRBJ2-2, reads DTGVSQNPRHKITKRGQNVTFRCDPISEHNRLYWYRQTLGQGPEFLTYFQNEAQLEKSRLLSDRFSAERPKGSFSTLEIQRTEQGDSAMYLCASSLALGINRHGELFFGEGSRLTVL.

The V and J genes are TRBV5-1 and TRBJ2-7; TRBD1 is a possible D gene (5 bases). The CDR3 spans 13 residues. Per the germline V gene, CDR1 is SGHRS and CDR2 is YFSETQ. V was pared by 0 bases and J by 3 bases, with 7 bases between. The DNA of the CDR3 is TGCGCCAGCAGCTTGGGACAGAACTACGAGCAGTACTTC. The encoded protein is CASSLGQNYEQYF.

The chain combines TRBV9 with TRBJ1-3; a weak D match, TRBD1 (6 bases). V lost 5 bases to trimming and J lost 0 bases, with 15 bases between them. The germline gives CDR1 SGDLS, CDR2 YYNGEE. This CDR3 contains 16 residues. The CDR3 DNA reads as TGTGCCAGCAGTTCCTTGGGGGCCCTCTCTGGAAACACCATATATTTT. This sequence encodes CASSSLGALSGNTIYF.

The chain joins TRBV9 to TRBJ1-2; D unclear. V was pared by 0 bases and J by 2 bases, with 5 bases between. This CDR3 comprises 13 residues. Germline V gives CDR1 SGDLS, CDR2 YYNGEE. The CDR3 DNA sequence: TGTGCCAGCAGCGTAGACCAGAACTATGGCTACACCTTC. This codes for CASSVDQNYGYTF.

The gene calls are TRBV6-1 and TRBJ2-3; the D gene is possibly TRBD1 (6 bases). Trimming took off 8 bases at V and 0 bases at J, with 15 bases between the two ends. This CDR3 contains 15 residues. Germline CDR1 and CDR2: MNHNS and SASEGT. The CDR3 sequence: CASLPQGTSTDTQYF. DNA for the CDR3: TGTGCCAGCCTACCACAGGGTACTAGCACAGATACGCAGTATTTT.

The J gene is TRBJ2-3, the V gene TRBV7-6, with 14 bases lining up with TRBD2. Germline V CDR1 and CDR2: SGHVS, FNYEAQ. After removal of 6 bases from V and 5 bases from J, the junction contained 4 bases not matched to a gene. This CDR3 region has 15 residues. The CDR3 DNA reads TGTGCCAGCAGTCCGGGACTAGCGGGAGTAGATACGCAGTATTTT. This sequence encodes CASSPGLAGVDTQYF.

V and J are TRBV28 and TRBJ2-2; D uncertain. CDR3 length: 14 residues. Trimming cost V 5 bases and J 3 bases, with 10 bases left between them. Germline values: CDR1 MDHEN, CDR2 SYDVKM. The CDR3 DNA reads TGTGCCAGCAGTGGCAGTCCCGACACCGGGGAGCTGTTTTTT. Translation gives CASSGSPDTGELFF.

V gene TRBV6-5 combines with J gene TRBJ2-7; TRBD2 matches 11 bases. The germline V gene encodes CDR1 MNHEY and CDR2 SVGAGI. The CDR3 covers 15 residues. The J segment lost 3 bases and the V segment lost 6 bases, leaving 7 bases of the junction unmatched. In DNA form, the CDR3 reads TGTGCCAGCAGGCCGACTAGCGGGAAAGGCTACGAGCAGTACTTC. Encoded protein: CASRPTSGKGYEQYF.